This TCR beta chain came from a study of cytomegalovirus exposure and HLA in healthy donors. Study-wide background: A preliminary data release comprised 70 million to 95 million unique TCRs obtained from HLA-typed donors.

Primers included in the PCR were 60 Vbeta and 13 Jbeta primers. Libraries were prepared by immunoSEQ multiplex PCR; TCRdb keeps only in-frame clonotypes and omits some of them. This repertoire shows some 180,000 clones, 70% to 80% found once; its top ten account for about 2.1%. The CDR3 is 14 amino acids. Germline trimming cut 3 bases from V and 7 bases from J; bases unmatched to any gene: 10. In germline, CDR1 is SGDLS, CDR2 YYNGEE. A remark on this clone: Its specificity is not known.

Study-wide findings and caveats: What a later analysis showed was that several of the most significant clusters appeared linked to common viral pathogens. Rare TCR sequences predominated, though certain public TCRs were found in many donors. About 87% or about 30% of the time was how often most TCR beta V segments were productive, according to an earlier analysis.

The origin of this receptor is a man aged 25-45 years in good health and CMV-seronegative. The V call is TRBV9, the J call TRBJ2-7, with 7 positions matching TRBD1. Material: PBMCs. This chain's CDR3 is CASSGTGWGSEQYF. CDR3 DNA: TGTGCCAGCAGCGGGACAGGTTGGGGGAGTGAGCAGTACTTC.